The text below deals with one T cell receptor beta chain. Its antigen remains unidentified. The data were produced by immunoSEQ multiplex PCR, yet TCRdb's version contains in-frame clones alone and is incomplete. The sample lists some 120,000 clones, about nine tenths occurring once. The data derive from a study of T cell responses to AZD1222 COVID-19 vaccine. The overall study: The analysis combined second doses at about 4 or about 12 weeks.

There are 15 residues in the CDR3. Germline CDR1 MNHEY, CDR2 SMNVEV (reference sequence). V lost 2 bases, J lost 7 bases, and 14 bases lay in between. Study-wide points: Among AZD1222 vaccinees, only 5 to 7 were seropositive at baseline.

The source is an adult in good health. The rearrangement links TRBV27 to TRBJ1-4; tentatively, D is TRBD1 (6 bases). The source was peripheral blood, collected on day 0 of AZD1222 vaccination. CDR3 residues: CASSLMGASGEKLFF. The CDR3 DNA follows: TGTGCCAGCAGTTTAATGGGGGCTTCGGGTGAAAAACTGTTTTTT.